Below, 11 T cell receptor beta chains from the same sample are listed, as sequenced in a study of CD8 T cells in Susac syndrome (dated by TCRdb to the late 2010s). Libraries were constructed by the immunoSEQ multiplex PCR assay. RNA was extracted with the RNeasy kit and roughly 0.5 to 1 ug was reverse transcribed using random hexamers. TCRdb ran its own pipeline on the public reads, namely fastp trimming at Q25 and MiXCR clone calling, and kept in-frame beta chains. Every distinct CDR3 protein forms one entry, paired with its most common genes and DNA. In all, the sample holds 15,000 to 20,000 distinct CDR3 sequences, and roughly 96% of those were seen once. Together, the top ten hold around 0.25% of the sample. Sequencing was performed on CD8+ T cells from PBMCs. All receptors come from a human donor in good health.

The J gene is TRBJ2-7, the V gene TRBV28; tentative D call: TRBD2 (5 bases). Trimming shortened V by 10 bases and J by 0 bases, and 10 bases separated the two germline ends. CDR1 is MDHEN and CDR2 is SYDVKM in the germline V gene. The CDR3 totals 12 residues. CDR3 amino acids: CAIAAASYEQYF. CDR3 in DNA: TGTGCCATCGCAGCGGCCTCCTACGAGCAGTACTTC.

The V call is TRBV20-1, the J call TRBJ2-4, with unresolved D. This CDR3 has 13 residues. The germline CDR1 and CDR2 sequences are DFQATT and SNEGSKA (reference sequence). Between the trimmed V and J ends, which lost 6 bases and 0 bases, there was a span of 9 bases. CDR3 protein: CSADTVAKNIQYF. CDR3 nucleotide sequence: TGCAGTGCCGACACCGTAGCCAAAAACATTCAGTACTTC.

The chain has TRBV23-1 and TRBJ1-3; D gene unclear. TRBV23-1 is marked as an open reading frame, function uncertain. This CDR3 comprises 14 residues. The V and J ends lost 8 bases and 3 bases respectively, with 14 bases between them. The CDR3 here is CASGDKRGGNTIYF. The CDR3 DNA follows: TGCGCCAGCGGAGACAAACGGGGTGGAAACACCATATATTTT.

The chain combines TRBV12-3 or TRBV12-4 with TRBJ1-2; 9 bases are a match to TRBD1. The CDR3 totals 15 residues. The junction had 10 bases not matched to a gene; V was cut back by 4 bases and J by 7 bases. CDR3 coding DNA: TGTGCCAGCAGTTCCGGACAGGGGCCCCTCATTGGCTACACCTTC. Translation: CASSSGQGPLIGYTF.

The chain carries TRBV4-2 and TRBJ1-5; TRBD1 is a possible D gene (6 bases). In germline, CDR1 is LGHNA, CDR2 YNFKEQ. Trimming removed 4 bases from V and 1 base from J, with 14 bases in between. The CDR3 is made up of 16 amino acids. The CDR3 sequence is CASSLGGATSNQPQHF. The CDR3 nucleotides are TGTGCCAGCAGCCTAGGGGGAGCGACAAGCAATCAGCCCCAGCATTTT.

V is TRBV7-2 and J is TRBJ2-1; 7 bases are shared with TRBD2. The CDR3 length is 14 residues. CDR1 and CDR2 from the germline V gene are SGHTA and FQGNSA. Losses at the gene ends were 4 bases for V and 3 bases for J; bases not matched to a gene: 3. The CDR3 DNA reads as TGTGCCAGCAGCTCCACGGGGGGCTACAATGAGCAGTTCTTC. This translates into CASSSTGGYNEQFF.

The rearrangement uses TRBV27 and TRBJ2-1; the D gene is possibly TRBD2 (5 bases). Between the trimmed V and J ends, which lost 3 bases and 0 bases, there was a span of 12 bases. Germline V gene lookup returns CDR1 MNHEY and CDR2 SMNVEV (reference sequence). This CDR3 region has 16 residues. The CDR3 DNA is TGTGCCAGCAGTTTCCTAGTCGGGGTCTCCTACAATGAGCAGTTCTTC. Protein: CASSFLVGVSYNEQFF.

The chain has TRBV28 and TRBJ1-3; no clear D gene. Germline V gene lookup returns CDR1 MDHEN and CDR2 SYDVKM. Trimming left V 5 bases short and J 1 base short, with 6 bases between. This CDR3 contains 13 residues. The CDR3, as DNA: TGTGCCAGCAGTCCACATTCTGGAAACACCATATATTTT. It encodes CASSPHSGNTIYF.

The chain couples TRBV15 to TRBJ2-7, with D uncertain. This CDR3 has 15 amino acids. Trimming shortened V by 3 bases and J by 1 base, and 13 bases separated the two germline ends. Germline V CDR1 and CDR2: LNHNV, YYDKDF (reference sequence). CDR3 sequence reads: CATSSLSGQSYEQYF. The CDR3 bases are TGTGCCACCAGCAGCCTTTCCGGGCAGTCCTACGAGCAGTACTTC.

V gene TRBV27 combines with J gene TRBJ1-5; D is perhaps TRBD1 (5 bases). CDR3 length: 17 residues. The V end was cut by 5 bases, the J end by 0 bases, with 17 bases between. The germline V gene encodes CDR1 MNHEY and CDR2 SMNVEV (reference sequence). The CDR3 spells CASSPLPAGVSNQPQHF. In DNA form, the CDR3 reads TGTGCCAGCAGTCCCCTGCCAGCGGGGGTTAGCAATCAGCCCCAGCATTTT.

The chain combines TRBV20-1 with TRBJ2-1; no clear D. V lost 6 bases to trimming and J lost 8 bases, with 14 bases between them. The germline CDR1 and CDR2 sequences are DFQATT and SNEGSKA (reference sequence). The CDR3 is 12 amino acids. The CDR3 nucleotides are TGCAGTGCACCCCCCGTGGGTTATGAGCAGTTCTTC. Its protein product is CSAPPVGYEQFF.